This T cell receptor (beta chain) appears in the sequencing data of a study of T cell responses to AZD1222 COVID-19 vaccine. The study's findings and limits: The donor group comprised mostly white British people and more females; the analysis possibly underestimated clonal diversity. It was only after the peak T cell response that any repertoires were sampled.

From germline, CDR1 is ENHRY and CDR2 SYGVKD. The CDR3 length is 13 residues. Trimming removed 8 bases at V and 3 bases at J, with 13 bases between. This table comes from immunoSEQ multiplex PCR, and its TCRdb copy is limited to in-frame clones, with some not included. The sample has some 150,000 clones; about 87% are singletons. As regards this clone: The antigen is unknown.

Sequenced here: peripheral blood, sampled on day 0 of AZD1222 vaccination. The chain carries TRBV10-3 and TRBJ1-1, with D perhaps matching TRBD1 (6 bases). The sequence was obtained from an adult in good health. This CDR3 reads CAIRRGGDTEAFF. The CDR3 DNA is TGTGCCATCCGGCGCGGGGGCGACACTGAAGCTTTCTTT.